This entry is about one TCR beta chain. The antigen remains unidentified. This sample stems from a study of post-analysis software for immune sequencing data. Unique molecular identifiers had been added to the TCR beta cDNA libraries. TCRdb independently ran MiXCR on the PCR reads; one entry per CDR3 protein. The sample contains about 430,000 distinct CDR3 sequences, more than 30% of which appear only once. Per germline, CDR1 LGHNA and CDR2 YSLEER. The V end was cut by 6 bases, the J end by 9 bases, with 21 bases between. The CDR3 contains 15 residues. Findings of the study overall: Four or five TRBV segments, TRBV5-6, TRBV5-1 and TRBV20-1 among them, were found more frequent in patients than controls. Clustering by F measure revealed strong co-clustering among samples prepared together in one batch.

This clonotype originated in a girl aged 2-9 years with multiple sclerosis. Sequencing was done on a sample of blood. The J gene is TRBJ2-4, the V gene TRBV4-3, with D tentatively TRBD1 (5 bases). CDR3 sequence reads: CASSGLSQGASIQYF. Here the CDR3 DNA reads TGCGCCAGCAGTGGTCTGTCTCAGGGTGCAAGCATTCAGTACTTC.